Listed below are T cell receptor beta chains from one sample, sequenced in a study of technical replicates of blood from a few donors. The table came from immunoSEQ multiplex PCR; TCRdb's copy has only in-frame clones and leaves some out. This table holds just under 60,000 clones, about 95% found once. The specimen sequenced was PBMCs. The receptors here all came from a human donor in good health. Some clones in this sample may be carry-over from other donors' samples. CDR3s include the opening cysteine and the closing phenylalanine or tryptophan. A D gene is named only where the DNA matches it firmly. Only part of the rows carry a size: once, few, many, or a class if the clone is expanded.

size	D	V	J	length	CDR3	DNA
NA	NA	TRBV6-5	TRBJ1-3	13	CASSYGQGNTIYF	TGTGCCAGCAGTTACGGGCAGGGAAACACCATATATTTT
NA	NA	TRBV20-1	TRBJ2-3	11	CSARDSSGQYF	TGCAGTGCTAGGGACTCCTCCGGGCAGTATTTT
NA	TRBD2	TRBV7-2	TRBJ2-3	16	CASSPKRGENTDTQYF	TGTGCCAGCAGCCCAAAGCGGGGGGAAAACACAGATACGCAGTATTTT
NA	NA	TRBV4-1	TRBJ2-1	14	CASSRGGGGNEQFF	TGCGCCAGCAGCCGGGGGGGCGGCGGCAATGAGCAGTTCTTC
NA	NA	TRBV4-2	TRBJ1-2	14	CASSQEGGAGGYTF	TGTGCCAGCAGCCAAGAGGGAGGGGCCGGTGGCTACACCTTC
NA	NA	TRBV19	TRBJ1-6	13	CAISDTYNSPLHF	TGTGCCATTTCGGACACCTATAATTCACCCCTCCACTTT
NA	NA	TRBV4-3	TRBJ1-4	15	CASSQAARAHEKLFF	TGCGCCAGCAGCCAAGCGGCCAGGGCACATGAAAAACTGTTTTTT
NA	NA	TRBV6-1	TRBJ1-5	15	CASSESGNRNQPQHF	TGTGCCAGCAGTGAGTCGGGGAATCGCAATCAGCCCCAGCATTTT
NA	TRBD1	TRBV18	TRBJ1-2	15	CASSPGQDLVGGYTF	TGTGCCAGCTCACCGGGACAGGACCTAGTGGGAGGCTACACCTTC
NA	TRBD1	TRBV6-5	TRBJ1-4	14	CASSRDRGNEKLFF	TGTGCCAGCAGTCGGGACAGGGGAAATGAAAAACTGTTTTTT
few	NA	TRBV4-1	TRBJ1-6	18	CASSQDTGTSSYNSPLHF	TGCGCCAGCAGCCAAGATACAGGGACAAGCTCCTATAATTCACCCCTCCACTTT
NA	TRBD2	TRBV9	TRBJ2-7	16	CASSPTSGAPTFEQYF	TGTGCCAGCAGCCCAACTAGCGGAGCTCCTACGTTCGAGCAGTACTTC
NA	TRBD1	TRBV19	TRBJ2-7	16	CASSIIGTANSYEQYF	TGTGCCAGTAGTATAATAGGGACAGCTAACTCCTACGAGCAGTACTTC
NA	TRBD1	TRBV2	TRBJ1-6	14	CASSPGQGATPLHF	TGTGCCAGCAGCCCGGGACAGGGGGCTACACCCCTCCACTTT
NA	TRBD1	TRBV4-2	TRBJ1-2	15	CASSQEAGQGSGYTF	TGTGCCAGCAGCCAAGAAGCGGGACAGGGGAGCGGCTACACCTTC
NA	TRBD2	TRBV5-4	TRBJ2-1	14	CASSRTSGTSEQFF	TGTGCCAGCAGCCGGACTAGCGGTACATCAGAGCAGTTCTTC
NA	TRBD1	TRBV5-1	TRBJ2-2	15	CASSLEGGHTGELFF	TGCGCCAGCAGCTTGGAAGGGGGCCACACCGGGGAGCTGTTTTTT
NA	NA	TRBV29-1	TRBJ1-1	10	CSSRLNEAFF	TGCAGCTCGAGGCTTAATGAAGCTTTCTTT
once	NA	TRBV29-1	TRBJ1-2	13	CSGGGDLNYGYTF	TGCAGCGGGGGAGGGGATCTTAACTATGGCTACACCTTC
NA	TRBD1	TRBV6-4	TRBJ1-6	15	CASSERGTGESPLHF	TGTGCCAGCAGTGAACGGGGGACAGGGGAATCACCCCTCCACTTT
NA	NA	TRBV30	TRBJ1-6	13	CAWRRLLNSPLHF	TGTGCCTGGAGGCGACTGTTGAATTCACCCCTCCACTTT
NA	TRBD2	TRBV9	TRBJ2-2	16	CASSVDSGYYTGELFF	TGTGCCAGCAGCGTAGATAGCGGGTATTACACCGGGGAGCTGTTTTTT
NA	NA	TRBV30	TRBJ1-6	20	CAWSGMGQGDSLSYNSPLHF	TGTGCCTGGAGTGGAATGGGGCAGGGTGATTCCCTCTCCTATAATTCACCCCTCCACTTT
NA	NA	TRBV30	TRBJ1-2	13	CAWDGRGAYGYTF	TGTGCCTGGGATGGAAGGGGTGCCTATGGCTACACCTTC
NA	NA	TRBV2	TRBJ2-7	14	CATKDSPGLGEQYF	TGTGCCACCAAGGACAGCCCCGGTTTAGGCGAGCAGTACTTC